Listed below are T cell receptor beta chains from one sample, sequenced in a study of blood T cell repertoires in COVID-19. Sequencing was performed with immunoSEQ multiplex PCR; in TCRdb, only in-frame clones are kept and a portion is missing. The top ten clones hold 9.8% of a sample with some 150,000 clones, 65% to 90% of them seen once. Sequencing used peripheral blood. The receptors derive from a woman aged 45-60 years with acute or convalescent COVID-19. CDR3s include the opening cysteine and the closing phenylalanine or tryptophan. Fields, in order: V gene, clone size, D gene, J gene, CDR3 protein, CDR3 DNA. The D gene is left open where the match is weak. Clone size is given for some rows only: seen once, a few or many times, or a class if the clone is expanded.

TRBV5-4	once	TRBD2	TRBJ2-1	CASSRPGLAANEQFF	TGTGCCAGCAGCCGACCGGGACTAGCGGCCAATGAGCAGTTCTTC
TRBV19	once	TRBD1	TRBJ2-1	CASRPPGTGYYNEQFF	TGTGCCAGTAGACCACCCGGGACAGGGTATTACAATGAGCAGTTCTTC
TRBV6-1	.	TRBD2	TRBJ2-7	CASSEASGSPLSYEQYF	TGTGCCAGCAGTGAAGCTAGCGGGTCGCCCCTTTCCTACGAGCAGTACTTC
TRBV5-1	once	.	TRBJ2-7	CASSLLQTTGEQYF	TGCGCCAGCAGCTTGTTACAGACCACAGGGGAGCAGTACTTC
TRBV5-3	.	.	TRBJ1-2	CARSSRLRGRGRPNYGYTF	TGTGCCAGAAGCAGCAGGCTCCGAGGGCGGGGCAGACCGAACTATGGCTACACCTTC
TRBV12-3/TRBV12-4	.	.	TRBJ2-2	CASSFTNTGELFF	TGTGCCAGCAGTTTCACGAACACCGGGGAGCTGTTTTTT
TRBV18	.	TRBD1	TRBJ1-5	CASSPERQGHNQPQHF	TGTGCCAGCTCACCAGAAAGACAGGGACACAATCAGCCCCAGCATTTT
TRBV11-1	.	TRBD1	TRBJ2-7	CASSFETGPTYEQYF	TGTGCCAGCAGCTTTGAGACAGGGCCTACCTACGAGCAGTACTTC
TRBV7-2	.	.	TRBJ2-1	CASSLVSRSSYNEQFF	TGTGCCAGCAGCTTAGTTTCACGCAGCTCCTACAATGAGCAGTTCTTC
TRBV5-1	.	.	TRBJ1-2	CASSYGRLTDYGYTF	TGCGCCAGCAGCTACGGCAGGTTAACGGACTATGGCTACACCTTC
TRBV7-2	.	TRBD2	TRBJ2-2	CASTGGPNTGELFF	TGTGCCAGCACGGGGGGGCCGAACACCGGGGAGCTGTTTTTT
TRBV18	.	.	TRBJ2-5	CASSPGLQETQYF	TGTGCCAGCTCACCGGGACTGCAAGAGACCCAGTACTTC
TRBV5-1	.	.	TRBJ2-2	CASSSRTEGELFF	TGCGCCAGCAGCTCGAGGACAGAGGGGGAGCTGTTTTTT
TRBV9	.	TRBD2	TRBJ2-3	CASSVLAGGLADTQYF	TGTGCCAGCAGCGTCCTAGCGGGGGGGCTTGCAGATACGCAGTATTTT
TRBV6-1	.	TRBD1	TRBJ1-2	CASSEAQGGLVGYTF	TGTGCCAGCAGTGAAGCGCAAGGGGGCTTGGTTGGCTACACCTTC
TRBV18	.	TRBD1	TRBJ2-5	CASSPRTGHQETQYF	TGTGCCAGCTCACCAAGGACAGGGCATCAAGAGACCCAGTACTTC
TRBV9	.	.	TRBJ1-1	CASSGASEAFF	TGTGCCAGCAGCGGCGCATCTGAAGCTTTCTTT
TRBV5-8	.	.	TRBJ2-1	CASSLARGGVNEQFF	TGTGCCAGCAGCTTGGCCCGTGGCGGGGTCAATGAGCAGTTCTTC
TRBV5-1	.	.	TRBJ1-5	CASSSGRGDQPQHF	TGCGCCAGCAGCTCGGGCAGGGGAGATCAGCCCCAGCATTTT
TRBV10-3	.	TRBD1	TRBJ1-2	CAISETGQDGYTF	TGTGCCATCAGTGAGACAGGACAGGATGGCTACACCTTC
TRBV5-1	.	.	TRBJ1-1	CASAGADEAFF	TGCGCCAGCGCGGGGGCAGATGAAGCTTTCTTT
TRBV2	.	.	TRBJ1-4	CASSALNEKLFF	TGTGCCAGCAGTGCCCTAAATGAAAAACTGTTTTTT
TRBV19	.	.	TRBJ1-1	CASSRRGVTEAFF	TGTGCCAGTAGTAGACGGGGAGTCACTGAAGCTTTCTTT
TRBV12-3/TRBV12-4	.	.	TRBJ1-4	CASSLDGDKGIF	TGTGCCAGCAGTTTGGACGGCGACAAGGGGATTTTT
TRBV7-8	once	TRBD2	TRBJ2-5	CASSPDSGIGETQYF	TGTGCCAGCAGCCCGGATAGCGGGATCGGAGAGACCCAGTACTTC
TRBV5-1	.	TRBD2	TRBJ2-3	CASSDPMRGAGDTQYF	TGCGCCAGCAGCGACCCAATGCGGGGGGCAGGTGATACGCAGTATTTT
TRBV21-1	.	.	TRBJ2-7	CASSKARTPSYEQYF	TGTGCCAGCAGCAAAGCGAGGACACCCTCCTACGAGCAGTACTTC